This T cell receptor (beta chain) was sequenced for a study of blood T cells in healthy people across ages. Per the germline V gene, CDR1 is SGHRS and CDR2 is YFSETQ. V lost 3 bases to trimming and J lost 0 bases, with 10 bases between them. CDR3 length: 15 residues. Next came a second PCR, run for about 7 to 12 cycles, which used a sample-barcoded 5' primer along with a J-beta primer mix. TCRdb re-derived calls from the 5' RACE reads in MiXCR, one entry per CDR3 protein. The table has over 600,000 distinct CDR3 sequences, 45% to 70% seen once; the top ten hold roughly 25%. The source material was blood. This TCR was recovered from a man in his forties or fifties in good health. V gene TRBV5-1 combines with J gene TRBJ2-1, with D tentatively TRBD1 (6 bases). The CDR3 spells CASSSTQGSYNEQFF. CDR3 DNA: TGCGCCAGCAGCTCGACACAGGGCTCCTACAATGAGCAGTTCTTC.